This T cell receptor beta chain is drawn from a study of blood T cell repertoires in COVID-19. Study details: T cells, B-cell-depleted T cells, or PBMCs provided the cDNA or gDNA that served as material.

This CDR3 is 14 amino acids long. Germline values: CDR1 MNHEY, CDR2 SVGAGI. Trimming removed 5 bases at V and 0 bases at J, with 10 bases between. The method was immunoSEQ multiplex PCR; TCRdb's version includes in-frame clones alone and lacks a portion of them. Among about 100,000 clones listed, approximately 86% were seen once. The sequence was collected from a human donor in a cohort sampled during active COVID-19. The J gene is TRBJ1-1, the V gene TRBV6-5; maybe TRBD1 (5 bases). Sequencing input: peripheral blood. CDR3 in amino acids: CASSRQIMNTEAFF. Written as DNA, the CDR3 is TGTGCCAGCAGTAGACAGATTATGAACACTGAAGCTTTCTTT.